This T cell receptor beta chain was profiled in a study of shared clonotypes between healthy human individuals. Per germline, CDR1 MNHEY and CDR2 SMNVEV (reference sequence). Trimming at V came to 4 bases and at J to 2 bases, leaving 8 bases not matched to a gene. The CDR3 sequence is 15 residues long. Regarding the study as a whole: Limited genetic and exposure-history diversity came from having few donors.

Only in-frame clones appear in the TCRdb table, and some are missing; sequencing was by immunoSEQ multiplex PCR. Of approximately 1,000,000 clones detected, around 78% appear once; the ten largest clones hold around 0.47%. The study separated CD4+ cells into CD45RA+ naive and CD45RA-negative memory subsets. About this clone itself: What it binds is unknown.

The chain is built from TRBV27 and TRBJ2-7; TRBD2 matches at 7 bases. The sequenced sample consisted of memory CD4+ T cells from PBMCs. Indicated subset: CD45RA-negative fraction. The TCR comes from a man younger than 35 in good health. Some clones in this sample may be carry-over from other donors' samples. The CDR3 bases are TGTGCCAGCAGTTGGGGCGGGGGAGGCCCCTACGAGCAGTACTTC. This sequence encodes CASSWGGGGPYEQYF.